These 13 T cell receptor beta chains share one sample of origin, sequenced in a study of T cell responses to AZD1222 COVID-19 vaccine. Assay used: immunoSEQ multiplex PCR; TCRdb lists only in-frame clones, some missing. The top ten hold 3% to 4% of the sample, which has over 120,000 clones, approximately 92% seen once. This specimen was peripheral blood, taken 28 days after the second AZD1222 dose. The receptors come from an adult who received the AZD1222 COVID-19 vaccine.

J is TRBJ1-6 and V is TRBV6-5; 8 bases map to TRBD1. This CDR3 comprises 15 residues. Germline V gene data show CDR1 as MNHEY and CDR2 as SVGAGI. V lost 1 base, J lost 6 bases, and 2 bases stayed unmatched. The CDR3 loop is CASSYWTGSNSPLHF. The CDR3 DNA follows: TGTGCCAGCAGTTACTGGACAGGGAGTAATTCACCCCTCCACTTT.

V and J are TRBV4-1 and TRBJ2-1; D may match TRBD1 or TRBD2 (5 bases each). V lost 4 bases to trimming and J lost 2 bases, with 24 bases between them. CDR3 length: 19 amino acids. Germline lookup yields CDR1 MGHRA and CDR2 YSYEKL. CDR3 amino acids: CASSPGASGISPAYNEQFF. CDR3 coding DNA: TGCGCCAGCAGCCCCGGGGCGAGCGGAATCTCTCCTGCCTACAATGAGCAGTTCTTC.

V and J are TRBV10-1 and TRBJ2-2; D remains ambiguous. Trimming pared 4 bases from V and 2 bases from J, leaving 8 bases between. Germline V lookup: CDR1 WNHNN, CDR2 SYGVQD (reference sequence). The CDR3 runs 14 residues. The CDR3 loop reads CASSASDNTGELFF. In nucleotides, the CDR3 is TGCGCCAGCAGTGCGTCTGACAACACCGGGGAGCTGTTTTTT.

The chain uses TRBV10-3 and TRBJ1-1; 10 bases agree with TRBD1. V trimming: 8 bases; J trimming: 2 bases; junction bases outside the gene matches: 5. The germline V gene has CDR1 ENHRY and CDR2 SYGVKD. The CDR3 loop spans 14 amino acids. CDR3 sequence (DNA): TGTGCCATCCAGACAGGGGGCGACAACACTGAAGCTTTCTTT. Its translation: CAIQTGGDNTEAFF.

The CDR3 sequence: CAWSVRGGETQYF. Here the CDR3 DNA reads TGTGCCTGGAGTGTGAGGGGAGGTGAGACCCAGTACTTC. The chain uses TRBV30 and TRBJ2-5; possibly TRBD2 for D (6 bases). The CDR3 consists of 13 residues. Germline lookup yields CDR1 GTSNPN and CDR2 SVGIG (reference sequence). With 0 bases removed from V and 5 bases from J, the gap between germline ends came to 10 bases.

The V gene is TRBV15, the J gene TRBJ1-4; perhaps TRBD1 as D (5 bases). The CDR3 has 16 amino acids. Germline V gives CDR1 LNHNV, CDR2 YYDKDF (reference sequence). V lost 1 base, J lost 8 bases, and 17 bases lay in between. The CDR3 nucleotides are TGTGCCACCAGCAGAGGACTAGGGGCCCAGAGAGAAAAACTGTTTTTT. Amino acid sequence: CATSRGLGAQREKLFF.

The CDR3: CASSSQGARGEQYF. In DNA, the CDR3 is TGCGCCAGCAGCTCACAGGGGGCGCGAGGGGAGCAGTACTTC. The chain recombines TRBV5-1 with TRBJ2-7; 9 bases line up with TRBD1. Germline V CDR1 and CDR2: SGHRS, YFSETQ. Unmatched junction bases numbered 8, after V lost 3 bases and J lost 7 bases. This CDR3 is 14 amino acids long.

Here the CDR3 reads CASIARRARGVAEAFF. The CDR3 DNA sequence: TGTGCCAGTATTGCAAGACGGGCCAGGGGAGTTGCTGAAGCTTTCTTT. The chain is built from TRBV19 and TRBJ1-1; TRBD1 is a possible D gene (6 bases). CDR1 and CDR2 (germline): LNHDA, SQIVND (reference sequence). V lost 7 bases, J lost 6 bases, and 24 bases lay in between. The CDR3 consists of 16 residues.

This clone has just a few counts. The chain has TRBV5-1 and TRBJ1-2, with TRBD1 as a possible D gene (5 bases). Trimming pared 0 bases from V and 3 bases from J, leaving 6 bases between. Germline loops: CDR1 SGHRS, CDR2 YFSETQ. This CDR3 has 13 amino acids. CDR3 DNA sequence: TGCGCCAGCAGCTTGGACAGGTACTATGGCTACACCTTC. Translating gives CASSLDRYYGYTF.

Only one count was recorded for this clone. CDR3 bases: TGCAGCGTTGGGACTCCTTACGGGGAGACCCAGTACTTC. Translation gives CSVGTPYGETQYF. The chain uses TRBV29-1 and TRBJ2-5, with D perhaps matching TRBD2 (5 bases). V was clipped by 4 bases and J by 5 bases, with 14 bases between them. Per germline, CDR1 SQVTM and CDR2 ANQGSEA. The CDR3 runs to 13 residues.

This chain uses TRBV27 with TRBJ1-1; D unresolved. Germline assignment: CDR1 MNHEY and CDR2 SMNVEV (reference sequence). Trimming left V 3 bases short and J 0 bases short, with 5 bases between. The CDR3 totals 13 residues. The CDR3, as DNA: TGTGCCAGCAGTTTCTCGGTGAACACTGAAGCTTTCTTT. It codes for CASSFSVNTEAFF.

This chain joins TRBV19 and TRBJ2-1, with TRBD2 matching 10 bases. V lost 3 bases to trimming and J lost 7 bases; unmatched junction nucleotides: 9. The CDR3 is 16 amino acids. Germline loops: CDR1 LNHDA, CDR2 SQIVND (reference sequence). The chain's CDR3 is CASSMTSGPARNEQFF. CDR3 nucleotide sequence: TGTGCCAGTAGTATGACTAGCGGGCCAGCACGGAATGAGCAGTTCTTC.

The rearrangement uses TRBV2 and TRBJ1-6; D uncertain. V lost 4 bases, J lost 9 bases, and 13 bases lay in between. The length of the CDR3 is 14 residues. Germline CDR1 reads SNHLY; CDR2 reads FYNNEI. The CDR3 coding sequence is TGTGCCAGCAGTGTCTCCTTTATGGGTTCACCCCTCCACTTT. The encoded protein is CASSVSFMGSPLHF.